This TCR beta chain was captured by sequencing in a study of shared clonotypes between healthy human individuals. The protocol was immunoSEQ multiplex PCR, while the TCRdb copy is restricted to in-frame clones and leaves out a portion. The sample shows 2.3 million or so clones, 80% to 95% of them seen only once. J was trimmed by 1 base and V by 2 bases; bases with no gene match: 4. This CDR3 is built from 15 residues. Germline V CDR1 and CDR2: MNHEY, SVGAGI. The receptor's source is a man aged 18 to 29 in good health. Some clones in this sample may be carry-over from other donors' samples. V and J are TRBV6-5 and TRBJ2-5; TRBD2 matches at 7 bases. Input material: naive CD4+ T cells from PBMCs. Sample subset: CD45RA+ positively selected. The CDR3 DNA reads TGTGCCAGCAGTTACGCAGCGGGGCCCCAAGAGACCCAGTACTTC. The encoded protein is CASSYAAGPQETQYF.